The clone carrying this TCR beta chain came up many times. The target antigen is unknown. The V gene's germline CDR1 is SEHNR and CDR2 FQNEAQ (reference sequence). The CDR3 has 14 amino acids. The ends were cut back, 5 bases at V and 4 bases at J, with 14 bases in the middle. This sample was included in a study of neurological immune-mediated disorders. Via MiXCR, TCRdb re-called the 5' RACE reads, giving one row per CDR3 protein. Here the sample spans fewer than 50,000 distinct CDR3 sequences, 9.5% to 15% being singletons. Documented time point: longitudinal time-point 3. Study results and limitations: The absence of shared CDR3 amino acid sequences among expanded clones across subjects suggests private repertoires in all groups. In HTLV-1-associated myelopathy, TCR clonal expansion was greatest, and in multiple sclerosis it was least, below healthy controls.

The sequenced material came from PBMCs. The TCR comes from a male donor with HTLV-1-associated myelopathy (HAM/TSP). This chain links TRBV7-9 with TRBJ1-1; the D gene is possibly TRBD1 (5 bases). CDR3: CASSSVRDATEAFF. The CDR3 DNA sequence: TGTGCCAGCAGCAGCGTCAGGGATGCCACTGAAGCTTTCTTT.